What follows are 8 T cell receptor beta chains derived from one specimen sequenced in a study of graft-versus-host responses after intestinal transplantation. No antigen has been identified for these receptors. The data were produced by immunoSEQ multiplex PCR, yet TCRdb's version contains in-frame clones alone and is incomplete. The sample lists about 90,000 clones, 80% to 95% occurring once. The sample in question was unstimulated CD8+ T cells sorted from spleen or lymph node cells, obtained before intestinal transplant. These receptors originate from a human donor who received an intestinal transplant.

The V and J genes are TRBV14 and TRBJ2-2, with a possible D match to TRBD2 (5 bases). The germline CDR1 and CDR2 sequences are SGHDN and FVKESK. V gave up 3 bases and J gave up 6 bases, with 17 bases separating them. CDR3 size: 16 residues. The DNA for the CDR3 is TGTGCCAGCAGCCACTGGCAAGGGAGTAGCTCCGGGGAGCTGTTTTTT. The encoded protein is CASSHWQGSSSGELFF. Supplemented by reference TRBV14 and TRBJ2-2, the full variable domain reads EAGVTQFPSHSVIEKGQTVTLRCDPISGHDNLYWYRRVMGKEIKFLLHFVKESKQDESGMPNNRFLAERTGGTYSTLKVQPAELEDSGVYFCASSHWQGSSSGELFFGEGSRLTVL.

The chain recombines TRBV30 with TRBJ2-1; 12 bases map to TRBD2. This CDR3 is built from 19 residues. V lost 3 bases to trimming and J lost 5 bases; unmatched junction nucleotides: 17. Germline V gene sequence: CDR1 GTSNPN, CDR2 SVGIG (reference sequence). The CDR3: CAWRAGLAGSAMSHNEQFF. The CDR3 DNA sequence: TGTGCCTGGAGAGCCGGACTAGCGGGATCCGCGATGTCCCACAATGAGCAGTTCTTC.

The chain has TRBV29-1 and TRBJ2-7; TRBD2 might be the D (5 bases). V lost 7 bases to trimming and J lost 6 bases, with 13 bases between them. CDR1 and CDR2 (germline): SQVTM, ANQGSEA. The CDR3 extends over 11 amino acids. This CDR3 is CSAGGLGEQYF. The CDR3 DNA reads TGCAGCGCCGGAGGCCTTGGCGAGCAGTACTTC.

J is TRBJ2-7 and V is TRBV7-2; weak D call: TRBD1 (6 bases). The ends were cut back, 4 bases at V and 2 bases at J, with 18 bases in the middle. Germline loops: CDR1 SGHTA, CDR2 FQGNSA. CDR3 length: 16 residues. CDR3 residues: CASSSVPGVVAYEQYF. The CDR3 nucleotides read TGTGCCAGCAGCTCCGTTCCAGGGGTAGTAGCCTACGAGCAGTACTTC.

CDR3 nucleotide sequence: TGTGCCAGCAGTCTACAAACCGGGACAGGGGTTAGTGGCTACACCTTC. This sequence encodes CASSLQTGTGVSGYTF. The rearrangement joins TRBV27 to TRBJ1-2, with 10 bases matching TRBD1. The CDR3 spans 16 residues. Trimming removed 5 bases from V and 7 bases from J; junction bases left unmatched: 13. The germline V gene has CDR1 MNHEY and CDR2 SMNVEV (reference sequence).

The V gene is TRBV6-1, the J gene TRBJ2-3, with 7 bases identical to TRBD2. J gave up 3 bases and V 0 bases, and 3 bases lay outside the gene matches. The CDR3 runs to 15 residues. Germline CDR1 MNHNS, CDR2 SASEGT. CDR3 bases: TGTGCCAGCAGTGAAGCGCGGCGGGAGACAGATACGCAGTATTTT. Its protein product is CASSEARRETDTQYF.

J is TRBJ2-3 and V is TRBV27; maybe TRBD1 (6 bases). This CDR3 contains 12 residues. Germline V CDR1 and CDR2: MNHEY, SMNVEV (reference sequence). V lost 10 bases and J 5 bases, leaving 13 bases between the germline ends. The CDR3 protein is CATRDILDTQYF. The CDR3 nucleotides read TGTGCCACTCGGGACATCTTAGATACGCAGTATTTT.

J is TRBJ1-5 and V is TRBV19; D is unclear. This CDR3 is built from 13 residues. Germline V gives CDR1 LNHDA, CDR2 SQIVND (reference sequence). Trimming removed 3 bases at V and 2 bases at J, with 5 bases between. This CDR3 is CASSMAGNQPQHF. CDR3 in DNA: TGTGCCAGTAGTATGGCGGGCAATCAGCCCCAGCATTTT.